The clone carrying this T cell receptor (beta chain) was recorded once. 60 Vbeta and 13 Jbeta primers were used in PCR. Sequencing used immunoSEQ multiplex PCR; TCRdb keeps in-frame clones, though not all of them. In the table there are 130,000 to 150,000 clones, over 60% of which are singletons. These data are taken from a study of cytomegalovirus exposure and HLA in healthy donors. The CDR3 is 13 residues long. The V and J ends lost 2 bases and 3 bases respectively, with 8 bases between them. CDR1 is SGHDN, CDR2 FVKESK, per germline. This chain links TRBV14 with TRBJ2-7, with D unclear. The sequenced sample was PBMCs. This receptor was identified in a man between 40 and 49 years old in good health and CMV-seropositive. The CDR3 nucleotides are TGTGCCAGCAGCCAACGGCAGGACTACGAGCAGTACTTC. The encoded protein is CASSQRQDYEQYF.